What follows is one TCR beta chain and its context. This record comes from a study of CD8+ T cells in alopecia areata. Extracted from the samples, RNA was reverse transcribed into cDNA to serve as the sequencing template. Using immunoSEQ multiplex PCR, the repertoire was profiled, and TCRdb retains in-frame clones only, with some absent. Among some 110,000 clones listed, about two fifths were seen once. Peripheral blood, together with lesional scalp punch biopsies, was collected from alopecia areata patients. The CDR3 runs to 16 residues. Germline V CDR1 and CDR2: SGHRS, YFSETQ. The trim removed 4 bases at V and 4 bases at J, leaving 6 bases unmatched.

The source of this sequence is a human donor with alopecia areata. Sequencing used CD4+ T cells sorted from blood. The genes are TRBV5-1 and TRBJ2-5; the match to TRBD2 covers 14 bases. In DNA form, the CDR3 reads TGCGCCAGCAGCACCGGGACTAGCGGGAGTGGAGAGACCCAGTACTTC. Protein sequence: CASSTGTSGSGETQYF.